This TCR beta chain was sequenced during a study of PD-1 blockade in classical Hodgkin lymphoma. Background on the study: Patients were given intravenous nivolumab, 3 mg/kg, every 2 weeks. Whole-study results and caveats: Healthy donors reportedly exceeded newly diagnosed patients in baseline TCR diversity.

Stated time point: cycle 4 day 1 (C4D1), after 5 to 7 weeks of nivolumab. In every patient, relapse followed autologous stem cell transplantation, while exposure to brentuximab vedotin differed. Best response was recorded as complete response, partial response or progressive disease. Concerning this clone itself: Its antigen is currently unknown.

Libraries were prepared by immunoSEQ multiplex PCR; TCRdb keeps only in-frame clonotypes and omits some of them. This table has about 51,000 clones, roughly three quarters appearing once. Deletions cut 0 bases from V and 4 bases from J, with 12 bases between. This CDR3 comprises 14 residues. Per germline, CDR1 GTSNPN and CDR2 SVGIG (reference sequence). V usage is TRBV30 and J usage is TRBJ1-2; possibly TRBD1 for D (5 bases). This receptor was obtained from a human donor with classical Hodgkin lymphoma. The specimen comprised peripheral blood mononuclear cells (PBMCs), sampled before the fourth cycle of nivolumab. CDR3 in amino acids: CAWSVTLGGYGYTF. The CDR3 DNA sequence: TGTGCCTGGAGTGTTACCCTTGGGGGCTATGGCTACACCTTC.